These 28 T cell receptor beta chains originate from one sample sequenced in a study of post-analysis software for immune sequencing data (dated by TCRdb to the mid-2010s). General findings and caveats noted by the study authors: Patients showed significantly higher frequencies than controls for several TRBV segments, among them TRBV5-6, TRBV5-1 and TRBV20-1.

No cognate antigen is known for these TCRs. The protocol used for the library was PCR. Data came from an Illumina HiSeq 2500. To reduce PCR and sequencing biases, unique molecular identifiers were incorporated into the TCR beta cDNA libraries. TCRdb reran the public reads through fastp at Q25 and MiXCR, keeping productive beta chains. Identical CDR3 proteins give one entry, which carries the most common genes and DNA. The sample table shows hundreds of thousands of distinct CDR3 sequences, and approximately 59% are seen once. The biggest ten clones account for around 10% of the sample. The sample was blood. The origin of the receptors is a girl aged 2 to 10 with multiple sclerosis.

In this sample, this clonotype turned up a few times. The rearrangement uses TRBV20-1 and TRBJ2-7; 13 bases fit TRBD2. CDR1 is DFQATT, CDR2 SNEGSKA, per germline (reference sequence). The CDR3 covers 16 residues. After removal of 5 bases from V and 4 bases from J, the junction contained 11 bases not matched to a gene. The CDR3 nucleotides read TGCAGTGCTGGACTAGCGGGAGCAACTTTACCTTACGAGCAGTACTTC. Its translation: CSAGLAGATLPYEQYF.

The V call is TRBV29-1, the J call TRBJ2-1, with TRBD2 as a possible D gene (5 bases). From germline, CDR1 is SQVTM and CDR2 ANQGSEA. The CDR3 length is 14 residues. V dropped 3 bases and J dropped 0 bases, with 9 bases sitting between them. The CDR3 sequence: CSVDMGSSYNEQFF. The CDR3, as DNA: TGCAGCGTTGATATGGGGAGCTCCTACAATGAGCAGTTCTTC.

The count of this clonotype is one. V gene TRBV6-1 combines with J gene TRBJ2-1; D unresolved. Deletions cut 2 bases from V and 8 bases from J, with 16 bases between. The CDR3 loop spans 15 amino acids. CDR1 is MNHNS, CDR2 SASEGT, per germline. The DNA of the CDR3 is TGTGCCAGCAGTGAATTACTCCCCGTAAGGGATGAGCAGTTCTTC. Protein sequence: CASSELLPVRDEQFF.

In its sample, this clonotype was seen a few times. The chain joins TRBV7-9 to TRBJ2-7, with 8 bases that match TRBD1. V lost 5 bases, J lost 2 bases, and 8 bases stayed unmatched. Germline CDR1 reads SEHNR; CDR2 reads FQNEAQ (reference sequence). The CDR3 length is 15 residues. CDR3 amino acids: CASSTGTGSPYEQYF. CDR3 nucleotide sequence: TGTGCCAGCAGCACCGGGACAGGATCTCCCTACGAGCAGTACTTC.

This clonotype appeared once. The chain combines TRBV7-2 with TRBJ1-2; the match to TRBD1 covers 7 bases. The V and J ends lost 4 bases and 5 bases, in that order; junction bases with no gene match: 7. Germline CDR1 SGHTA, CDR2 FQGNSA. The CDR3 is 14 residues long. The CDR3 sequence is CASSSPGQEYGYTF. CDR3 bases: TGTGCCAGCAGCTCCCCTGGACAGGAATATGGCTACACCTTC.

This clonotype was recorded a few times. This chain uses TRBV15 with TRBJ1-1, with a tentative D call TRBD1 (6 bases). The ends were cut back, 0 bases at V and 8 bases at J, with 13 bases in the middle. This CDR3 spans 14 amino acids. The germline V gene has CDR1 LNHNV and CDR2 YYDKDF (reference sequence). Here the CDR3 reads CATSRDGGRAEAFF. CDR3 in DNA: TGTGCCACCAGCAGAGATGGGGGCAGAGCCGAAGCTTTCTTT.

The chain is built from TRBV14 and TRBJ1-2; unclear D gene. The CDR3 is 13 amino acids. Trimming left V 3 bases short and J 8 bases short, with 13 bases between. Germline V gives CDR1 SGHDN, CDR2 FVKESK. The CDR3 sequence: CASSHQWGGGYTF. In DNA, the CDR3 is TGTGCCAGCAGCCATCAATGGGGTGGCGGCTACACCTTC.

This sequence joins TRBV15 and TRBJ2-5; no clear D. Germline CDR1 reads LNHNV; CDR2 reads YYDKDF (reference sequence). This CDR3 region has 15 residues. V gave up 0 bases and J gave up 5 bases, with 13 bases separating them. The CDR3 sequence is CATSRDRLFSETQYF. The CDR3 DNA reads as TGTGCCACCAGCAGAGATCGCTTGTTCTCGGAGACCCAGTACTTC.

The V gene is TRBV11-2, the J gene TRBJ2-3, with 11 bases lining up with TRBD2. Germline CDR1 SGHAT, CDR2 FQNNGV. CDR3 length equals 17 residues. V was clipped by 6 bases and J by 2 bases; unmatched bases: 10. The DNA of the CDR3 is TGTGCCAGCAGACTAAAAGCGGGACTAGCGGTCACAGATACGCAGTATTTT. Amino acid sequence: CASRLKAGLAVTDTQYF.

The chain uses TRBV3-1 and TRBJ2-5; 12 bases match TRBD2. The CDR3 contains 17 residues. Germline trimming cut 1 base from V and 5 bases from J; bases unmatched to any gene: 8. Per the germline V gene, CDR1 is LGHDT and CDR2 is YNNKEL (reference sequence). The CDR3 region is CASSQGPSSGRAETQYF. As DNA, the CDR3 is TGTGCCAGCAGCCAAGGCCCGTCTAGCGGGAGGGCGGAGACCCAGTACTTC.

This chain uses TRBV29-1 with TRBJ2-1; D is unresolved. The CDR3 totals 14 residues. The V and J ends lost 3 bases and 10 bases respectively, with 19 bases between them. Germline V gene data show CDR1 as SQVTM and CDR2 as ANQGSEA. The CDR3 is CSVEVRRREEEQFF. The CDR3 DNA is TGCAGCGTTGAGGTGCGTAGGAGAGAAGAGGAGCAGTTCTTC.

J is TRBJ2-7 and V is TRBV7-8; 11 positions match TRBD2. J gave up 1 base and V 1 base, and 3 bases lay outside the gene matches. The length of the CDR3 is 16 residues. Germline V lookup: CDR1 SGHVS, CDR2 FQNEAQ. Written as DNA, the CDR3 is TGTGCCAGCAGCTTAGTTGGGACTAGCGGATCCTACGAGCAGTACTTC. It yields the protein CASSLVGTSGSYEQYF.

This clonotype showed up just a few times. The chain is built from TRBV20-1 and TRBJ2-3, with D tentatively TRBD1 (6 bases). Per germline, CDR1 DFQATT and CDR2 SNEGSKA (reference sequence). Trimming cost V 4 bases and J 2 bases, with 10 bases left between them. The CDR3 runs 13 residues. This chain's CDR3 is CSANRVNTDTQYF. CDR3 bases: TGCAGTGCTAACAGGGTGAACACAGATACGCAGTATTTT.

The chain uses TRBV5-1 and TRBJ2-7, with D possibly called TRBD1 or TRBD2 (5 bases each). In germline, CDR1 is SGHRS, CDR2 YFSETQ. V was cut by 3 bases and J by 6 bases, with 16 bases left in between. The length of the CDR3 is 14 residues. CDR3 sequence: CASSSTGTEGEQYF. CDR3 sequence (DNA): TGCGCCAGCAGCTCAACCGGGACCGAGGGCGAGCAGTACTTC. Drawing the rest from reference TRBV5-1 and TRBJ2-7, the complete variable domain is KAGVTQTPRYLIKTRGQQVTLSCSPISGHRSVSWYQQTPGQGLQFLFEYFSETQRNKGNFPGRFSGRQFSNSRSEMNVSTLELGDSALYLCASSSTGTEGEQYFGPGTRLTVT.

The V call is TRBV29-1, the J call TRBJ2-1, with 10 bases matching TRBD2. This CDR3 contains 15 residues. Germline V gene sequence: CDR1 SQVTM, CDR2 ANQGSEA. The CDR3: CGIEVRASGGNEQFF. The CDR3 DNA follows: TGCGGGATTGAGGTTAGGGCTAGCGGGGGCAATGAGCAGTTCTTC.

The gene calls are TRBV5-1 and TRBJ2-3; 12 bases map to TRBD2. The germline gives CDR1 SGHRS, CDR2 YFSETQ. The CDR3 runs to 18 residues. The V gene end was trimmed by 4 bases and the J gene end by 0 bases; junction bases not matched to a gene: 9. This chain's CDR3 is CASSAQKTSGRSTDTQYF. CDR3 coding DNA: TGCGCCAGCAGCGCGCAGAAGACTAGCGGGAGAAGCACAGATACGCAGTATTTT.

The chain links TRBV12-5 to TRBJ1-1; D uncertain. Germline values: CDR1 LGHNT, CDR2 FRNRAP. V was clipped by 4 bases and J by 2 bases, with 11 bases between them. The CDR3 covers 14 residues. The CDR3: CASGSSGSNTEAFF. The CDR3 nucleotides read TGTGCTAGTGGTTCCAGCGGAAGTAACACTGAAGCTTTCTTT. Full variable domain (rest looked up from reference TRBV12-5 and TRBJ1-1): DARVTQTPRHKVTEMGQEVTMRCQPILGHNTVFWYRQTMMQGLELLAYFRNRAPLDDSGMPKDRFSAEMPDATLATLKIQPSEPRDSAVYFCASGSSGSNTEAFFGQGTRLTVV.

The chain combines TRBV9 with TRBJ2-1, with D unclear. The CDR3 is 15 residues long. Trimming pared 0 bases from V and 2 bases from J, leaving 9 bases between. CDR1 is SGDLS and CDR2 is YYNGEE in the germline V gene. Here the CDR3 reads CASSVGDFPYNEQFF. Written as DNA, the CDR3 is TGTGCCAGCAGCGTAGGAGACTTCCCCTACAATGAGCAGTTCTTC.

This clonotype was seen only a few times. The chain carries TRBV20-1 and TRBJ1-5; unclear D gene. The CDR3 is made up of 13 amino acids. The V end was cut by 1 base, the J end by 5 bases, with 9 bases between. The V gene's germline CDR1 is DFQATT and CDR2 SNEGSKA (reference sequence). CDR3 residues: CSARGDRDQPQHF. In DNA, the CDR3 is TGCAGTGCTAGAGGTGATAGGGATCAGCCCCAGCATTTT.

This clonotype was seen a handful of times. V gene TRBV20-1 combines with J gene TRBJ2-1; 14 nucleotides align to TRBD2. Looked up from germline, CDR1 is DFQATT and CDR2 is SNEGSKA (reference sequence). This CDR3 spans 13 amino acids. Trimming cost V 6 bases and J 12 bases; bases outside gene matches: 7. The CDR3, as DNA: TGCAGTGCCACGGGACTAGCGGGAGAGAGGCAGTTCTTC. Amino acid sequence: CSATGLAGERQFF.

The V and J genes are TRBV5-1 and TRBJ2-1, with D tentatively TRBD2 (7 bases). V shed 1 base and J shed 7 bases, with 15 bases lying between them. Germline lookup yields CDR1 SGHRS and CDR2 YFSETQ. CDR3 length: 15 residues. The CDR3 DNA is TGCGCCAGCAGCTTGACGGGGGGCGCTTCAAATGAGCAGTTCTTC. It encodes CASSLTGGASNEQFF.

The chain links TRBV5-1 to TRBJ2-5; D is perhaps TRBD2 (7 bases). The J call may be mistaken, given a closer DNA end match to TRBJ2-7. Germline-derived CDR1 and CDR2 are SGHRS and YFSETQ. The CDR3 runs to 15 residues. The CDR3 sequence: CASSGPRGAPYEQYF. CDR3 nucleotide sequence: TGCGCCAGCAGCGGCCCCCGGGGGGCGCCCTACGAGCAGTACTTC.

This clonotype was recorded a few times. The genes are TRBV6-2 or TRBV6-3 and TRBJ2-1; 11 bases are shared with TRBD2. The CDR3 runs 15 residues. Germline V gene sequence: CDR1 MNHEY, CDR2 SVGEGT. V shed 7 bases, J shed 2 bases, and the junction held 4 bases outside the gene matches. The CDR3 sequence: CASTPSGGPYNEQFF. CDR3 in DNA: TGTGCCAGCACCCCTAGCGGGGGGCCCTACAATGAGCAGTTCTTC.

The genes are TRBV20-1 and TRBJ2-1; the D gene is possibly TRBD2 (5 bases). V was cut by 4 bases and J by 8 bases, with 18 bases left in between. CDR3 length: 14 residues. Per the germline V gene, CDR1 is DFQATT and CDR2 is SNEGSKA (reference sequence). The CDR3 DNA reads as TGCAGTGCTACTGATCCTAGCAGTGTTTATGAGCAGTTCTTC. This sequence encodes CSATDPSSVYEQFF.

DNA of the CDR3: TGTGCCAGCTCACCACCTAATGAAGGTTTCTACGAGCAGTACTTC. Translation gives CASSPPNEGFYEQYF. The V call is TRBV18, the J call TRBJ2-7, with unresolved D. This CDR3 has 15 residues. Trimming removed 0 bases from V and 3 bases from J, with 12 bases in between. Per the germline V gene, CDR1 is KGHSH and CDR2 is LQKENI.

This clonotype occurred a few times. The V call is TRBV6-5, the J call TRBJ2-4, with TRBD1 matching 8 bases. Germline-derived CDR1 and CDR2 are MNHEY and SVGAGI. After removal of 0 bases from V and 0 bases from J, the junction contained 4 bases not matched to a gene. The CDR3 has 17 residues. CDR3 DNA: TGTGCCAGCAGTTACTCCCGCAGGGGGCTAGCCAAAAACATTCAGTACTTC. Translating gives CASSYSRRGLAKNIQYF.

The genes are TRBV9 and TRBJ1-2, with D hard to call. This CDR3 comprises 16 residues. V lost 0 bases to trimming and J lost 0 bases, with 12 bases between them. Germline assignment: CDR1 SGDLS and CDR2 YYNGEE. The CDR3 protein is CASSVEAGRSNYGYTF. The CDR3 DNA reads TGTGCCAGCAGCGTAGAGGCAGGTCGATCTAACTATGGCTACACCTTC.

V is TRBV5-1 and J is TRBJ2-1, with TRBD1 matching 8 bases. Losses at the gene ends were 0 bases for V and 5 bases for J; bases not matched to a gene: 4. Per the germline V gene, CDR1 is SGHRS and CDR2 is YFSETQ. The length of the CDR3 is 15 residues. This CDR3 is CASSLDQGANNEQFF. DNA of the CDR3: TGCGCCAGCAGCTTGGACCAGGGGGCGAACAATGAGCAGTTCTTC.